The 32 T cell receptor beta chains below come from one sample, sequenced in a study of breast tumors, draining lymph nodes, adjacent tissues (dated by TCRdb to 2016 to 2017). The axillary draining lymph nodes of breast cancer patients were the source of the lymph node samples. Receptor amplification or capture employed multiplex PCR. The instrument was an Illumina HiSeq 2000. TCRdb's own reprocessing of the public reads used fastp at Q25 and MiXCR and kept productive beta chains. Under each unique CDR3 protein, matching rows form one entry showing the most common genes and DNA. Here the sample has roughly 260,000 distinct CDR3 sequences; 30% to 35% occur a single time. The biggest ten clones account for more than 0.85% of the sample. Sequencing was carried out using axillary lymph node tissue. The receptors here all came from a female donor with breast cancer. Some clones in this sample may be carry-over from other donors' samples.

The chain combines TRBV10-3 with TRBJ2-1, with 15 bases matching TRBD2. This CDR3 has 16 residues. V was clipped by 6 bases and J by 2 bases; unmatched bases: 2. Germline CDR1 is ENHRY and CDR2 is SYGVKD. CDR3 protein: CAIRGTSGRPYNEQFF. Written as DNA, the CDR3 is TGTGCCATCAGGGGGACTAGCGGGAGGCCCTACAATGAGCAGTTCTTC.

The J gene is TRBJ2-5, the V gene TRBV6-5, with D hard to call. Trimming removed 7 bases from V and 5 bases from J, with 11 bases in between. CDR1 and CDR2 from the germline V gene are MNHEY and SVGAGI. The CDR3 loop spans 12 amino acids. This CDR3 reads CASKPTMETQYF. In nucleotides, the CDR3 is TGTGCCAGCAAACCTACTATGGAGACCCAGTACTTC.

Points on this clonotype: The conserved phenylalanine or tryptophan is not found at the CDR3 terminus, so this likely reflects a read error. V gene TRBV16 combines with J gene TRBJ1-2; no reliable D call. The V gene's germline CDR1 is KGHSY and CDR2 FQNENV. V lost 4 bases and J 3 bases, leaving 12 bases between the germline ends. This CDR3 is built from 14 residues. This chain's CDR3 is CASSPALSDYGYTL. CDR3 DNA sequence: TGTGCCAGCAGCCCGGCCTTAAGTGACTATGGCTACACCCTC.

In its sample, this clonotype was seen a few times. This sequence joins TRBV27 and TRBJ2-7; 9 bases map to TRBD2. Germline CDR1 and CDR2: MNHEY and SMNVEV (reference sequence). The CDR3 extends over 17 amino acids. Losses at the gene ends were 5 bases for V and 0 bases for J; bases not matched to a gene: 11. CDR3 sequence (DNA): TGTGCCAGCAGTCGACTCCTAGCGGGAACCAGCTCCTACGAGCAGTACTTC. It yields the protein CASSRLLAGTSSYEQYF.

The sample holds many counts of this clonotype. The V gene is TRBV12-5, the J gene TRBJ2-2; no definite D call. The germline V gene encodes CDR1 LGHNT and CDR2 FRNRAP. Deletions cut 8 bases from V and 5 bases from J, with 9 bases between. The CDR3 length is 12 residues. The CDR3 DNA sequence: TGTGCTAGTCATCCGGAAACCGGGGAGCTGTTTTTT. This codes for CASHPETGELFF.

V is TRBV28 and J is TRBJ2-3; 7 bases fit TRBD2. V lost 5 bases, J lost 4 bases, and 12 bases stayed unmatched. The germline V gene encodes CDR1 MDHEN and CDR2 SYDVKM. CDR3 length: 16 residues. This CDR3 is CASSRVGGSWADTQYF. The DNA of the CDR3 is TGTGCCAGCAGTCGAGTGGGGGGGAGTTGGGCAGATACGCAGTATTTT.

This clonotype was counted ten times or more. V gene TRBV7-6 combines with J gene TRBJ1-6; maybe TRBD1 (6 bases). Looked up from germline, CDR1 is SGHVS and CDR2 is FNYEAQ. The CDR3 totals 15 residues. V lost 1 base and J 5 bases, leaving 9 bases between the germline ends. The CDR3 loop reads CASSLGPGDNSPLHF. The CDR3 DNA reads TGTGCCAGCAGCTTAGGCCCAGGGGATAATTCACCCCTCCACTTT. Variable domain in full (rest from reference TRBV7-6 and TRBJ1-6): GAGVSQSPRYKVTKRGQDVALRCDPISGHVSLYWYRQALGQGPEFLTYFNYEAQQDKSGLPNDRFSAERPEGSISTLTIQRTEQRDSAMYRCASSLGPGDNSPLHFGNGTRLTVT.

This clonotype was seen a handful of times. The chain links TRBV20-1 to TRBJ2-4; 7 bases are shared with TRBD1. CDR1 DFQATT and CDR2 SNEGSKA come from the germline V gene (reference sequence). The CDR3 totals 14 residues. Germline trimming cut 5 bases from V and 7 bases from J; bases unmatched to any gene: 11. The DNA of the CDR3 is TGCAGTGCTGTCACAGGGGACGGTGTCAACATTCAGTACTTC. Protein product: CSAVTGDGVNIQYF.

This clonotype was detected only a few times. This sequence joins TRBV20-1 and TRBJ1-1, with 9 bases aligning to TRBD1. The CDR3 sequence is 16 residues long. CDR1 is DFQATT and CDR2 is SNEGSKA in the germline V gene (reference sequence). Unmatched junction bases numbered 16, after V lost 6 bases and J lost 5 bases. In DNA, the CDR3 is TGCAGTGCCCGAGGAGGGTCACAGGGGGCGCGTACTGAAGCTTTCTTT. This codes for CSARGGSQGARTEAFF.

This chain joins TRBV13 and TRBJ1-3; weak D call: TRBD1 (6 bases). V was shortened by 3 bases and J by 2 bases, with 8 bases between the two germline ends. Per the germline V gene, CDR1 is PRHDT and CDR2 is FYEKMQ (reference sequence). The CDR3 length is 14 residues. The CDR3 loop reads CASSFTGTGNTIYF. The CDR3 nucleotides are TGTGCCAGCAGCTTCACAGGGACTGGAAACACCATATATTTT.

The sample holds a few counts of this clonotype. J is TRBJ1-3 and V is TRBV6-6; D remains ambiguous. This CDR3 comprises 13 residues. V was pared by 4 bases and J by 1 base, with 5 bases between. Germline CDR1 MNHNY, CDR2 SVGAGI (reference sequence). CDR3 protein: CASSSVSGNTIYF. DNA for the CDR3: TGTGCCAGCAGTTCCGTGTCTGGAAACACCATATATTTT.

This clonotype was observed many times. J is TRBJ2-7 and V is TRBV11-2, with a tentative D call TRBD1 (5 bases). This CDR3 is built from 14 residues. Trimming took 3 bases from V and 6 from J, leaving 15 bases between them. CDR1 and CDR2 (germline): SGHAT, FQNNGV. CDR3 loop: CASSFQAGPVEQYF. In nucleotides, the CDR3 is TGTGCCAGCAGCTTTCAGGCAGGGCCGGTCGAGCAGTACTTC.

At least ten counts were recorded for this clonotype. The rearrangement joins TRBV4-2 to TRBJ2-1; TRBD1 aligns across 11 bases. The CDR3 is made up of 16 amino acids. V shed 0 bases and J 5 bases; nucleotides not matched to a gene: 3. Germline assignment: CDR1 LGHNA and CDR2 YNFKEQ. The CDR3 reads CASSQDGDRGNNEQFF. CDR3 sequence (DNA): TGTGCCAGCAGCCAAGACGGGGACAGGGGGAACAATGAGCAGTTCTTC.

This clonotype was counted between two and nine times. The chain combines TRBV5-4 with TRBJ2-1, with D possibly being TRBD2 (6 bases). The CDR3 contains 15 residues. Germline values: CDR1 SGHNT, CDR2 YYREEE (reference sequence). V lost 4 bases to trimming and J lost 1 base, with 12 bases between them. The CDR3 coding sequence is TGTGCCAGCAGCGCCAGCGGGCTTTCCTACAATGAGCAGTTCTTC. Translated, it gives CASSASGLSYNEQFF.

The chain couples TRBV2 to TRBJ1-2; D uncertain. CDR3 size: 13 residues. The V end was cut by 8 bases, the J end by 8 bases, with 18 bases between. CDR1 is SNHLY and CDR2 is FYNNEI in the germline V gene. CDR3 in amino acids: CASQDATRYGYTF. The DNA for the CDR3 is TGTGCCAGCCAAGATGCCACTCGGTACGGCTACACCTTC.

This clonotype was seen many times. The V call is TRBV20-1, the J call TRBJ2-1, with TRBD2 matching over 14 bases. Trimming removed 5 bases from V and 8 bases from J; junction bases left unmatched: 2. The CDR3 is 13 amino acids. Germline CDR1 is DFQATT and CDR2 is SNEGSKA (reference sequence). CDR3 nucleotide sequence: TGCAGTGCTGGGACTAGCGGGAGCTATGAGCAGTTCTTC. Its translation is CSAGTSGSYEQFF.

Points on this clonotype: This may be a read error: a much more frequent sequence differs by one nucleotide. The chain recombines TRBV20-1 with TRBJ2-5; D remains ambiguous. The V gene's germline CDR1 is DFQATT and CDR2 SNEGSKA (reference sequence). The CDR3 is made up of 12 amino acids. The CDR3 sequence is CSARYIQGTQYF. The CDR3 bases are TGCAGTGCTAGATACATACAAGGGACCCAGTACTTC.

This clonotype was picked up many times. V gene TRBV11-2 combines with J gene TRBJ2-2, with 8 nucleotides matching TRBD1. The germline gives CDR1 SGHAT, CDR2 FQNNGV. The junction had 5 bases not matched to a gene; V was cut back by 3 bases and J by 5 bases. The CDR3 is 15 amino acids. CDR3 coding DNA: TGTGCCAGCAGCTTCCCGGGACAGGCTACCGGGGAGCTGTTTTTT. It codes for CASSFPGQATGELFF.

Concerning this clonotype itself: It may be a read error: a sequence one base away is much more abundant. The V call is TRBV11-2, the J call TRBJ2-2, with 7 bases lining up with TRBD1. The CDR3 is 15 amino acids. CDR1 SGHAT and CDR2 FQNNGV come from the germline V gene. CDR3 nucleotide sequence: TGTGCCAGCAGGGATTGGACAGGAGGCACCTGGGAGCTGTTTTTT. Its translation: CASRDWTGGTWELFF.

This clonotype came up many times. CDR3 bases: TGTGCCAGCAGTTACCAGGCGATGGTGAATAGCGGAAAGACCCAGTACTTC. The encoded protein is CASSYQAMVNSGKTQYF. The V call is TRBV6-6, the J call TRBJ2-5, with D possibly matching TRBD2 (6 bases). CDR1 and CDR2 (germline): MNHNY, SVGAGI (reference sequence). The CDR3 is 17 residues long. Trimming removed 2 bases from V and 6 bases from J, with 22 bases in between.

This clonotype was observed at least ten times. The chain has TRBV7-8 and TRBJ1-5; D is unresolved. Germline V gives CDR1 SGHVS, CDR2 FQNEAQ. V lost 5 bases, J lost 3 bases, and 14 bases lay in between. CDR3 size: 15 residues. The CDR3: CASSPQDGYNQPQHF. CDR3 in DNA: TGTGCCAGCAGCCCGCAGGACGGATACAATCAGCCCCAGCATTTT.

This clonotype was found many times. The chain is built from TRBV5-4 and TRBJ2-7; 9 bases map to TRBD2. This CDR3 contains 13 residues. Germline values: CDR1 SGHNT, CDR2 YYREEE (reference sequence). The V and J ends lost 6 bases and 2 bases, in that order; junction bases with no gene match: 3. The CDR3 loop reads CASNLAGTYEQYF. The DNA for the CDR3 is TGTGCCAGCAACCTAGCGGGGACCTACGAGCAGTACTTC.

This clonotype was seen repeatedly, ten times or more. The CDR3 here is CASSTGQGWDEQYF. The CDR3 DNA is TGTGCCAGTAGTACGGGACAGGGTTGGGACGAGCAGTACTTC. J is TRBJ2-7 and V is TRBV19, with 9 nucleotides matching TRBD1. Trimming at V came to 4 bases and at J to 5 bases, leaving 6 bases not matched to a gene. The length of the CDR3 is 14 residues. Germline V CDR1 and CDR2: LNHDA, SQIVND (reference sequence).

This clonotype showed up many times. The J gene is TRBJ2-7, the V gene TRBV7-9; D perhaps matches TRBD1 (6 bases). V was pared by 4 bases and J by 3 bases, with 16 bases between. The CDR3 has 15 residues. Germline CDR1 SEHNR, CDR2 FQNEAQ (reference sequence). Written as DNA, the CDR3 is TGTGCCAGCAGCTCTCCCGGGACAACTTACTACGAGCAGTACTTC. Amino acid sequence: CASSSPGTTYYEQYF.

This clonotype was recorded at least ten times. This sequence joins TRBV11-2 and TRBJ1-3; D is undetermined. The germline V and J ends were trimmed by 5 bases and 4 bases, with 12 bases remaining between them. Germline lookup yields CDR1 SGHAT and CDR2 FQNNGV. The CDR3 sequence is 14 residues long. The CDR3 sequence is CASSRSYTGNTIYF. As DNA, the CDR3 is TGTGCCAGCAGCCGGAGTTATACAGGAAACACCATATATTTT.

This clonotype was observed many times. The chain couples TRBV19 to TRBJ2-7; 8 bases agree with TRBD1. This CDR3 spans 15 amino acids. The V segment lost 6 bases and the J segment 2 bases; nucleotides outside the gene matches: 9. Looked up from germline, CDR1 is LNHDA and CDR2 is SQIVND (reference sequence). CDR3 coding DNA: TGTGCCAGTAGCACAGACAGGGGAAGTGCCTACGAGCAGTACTTC. This gives the protein CASSTDRGSAYEQYF.

The chain joins TRBV28 to TRBJ1-4; 7 bases agree with TRBD1. The CDR3 covers 14 residues. V lost 4 bases to trimming and J lost 8 bases; unmatched junction nucleotides: 7. The germline gives CDR1 MDHEN, CDR2 SYDVKM. The DNA of the CDR3 is TGTGCCAGCAGTTCGCAGGGACAGAGGGAAAAACTGTTTTTT. It codes for CASSSQGQREKLFF.

This clonotype was picked up many times. J is TRBJ2-7 and V is TRBV9, with 11 bases aligning to TRBD1. The V gene end was trimmed by 3 bases and the J gene end by 2 bases; junction bases not matched to a gene: 4. Germline CDR1 reads SGDLS; CDR2 reads YYNGEE. The CDR3 has 15 residues. This chain's CDR3 is CASSADRGRTYEQYF. The CDR3 DNA reads as TGTGCCAGCAGCGCGGACAGGGGGCGTACCTACGAGCAGTACTTC.

Many counts were recorded for this clonotype. The V and J genes are TRBV7-9 and TRBJ2-5, with D possibly TRBD1 on 8 matching bases. The CDR3 totals 15 residues. Trimming shortened V by 5 bases and J by 0 bases, and 13 bases separated the two germline ends. CDR1 is SEHNR, CDR2 FQNEAQ, per germline (reference sequence). The CDR3 is CASSKRGQDQETQYF. CDR3 bases: TGTGCCAGCAGCAAGCGGGGACAGGACCAAGAGACCCAGTACTTC.

This clonotype was recorded at least ten times. The chain uses TRBV7-9 and TRBJ2-3; TRBD1 agrees at 7 bases. CDR1 SEHNR and CDR2 FQNEAQ come from the germline V gene (reference sequence). This CDR3 comprises 14 residues. Unmatched junction bases numbered 2, after V lost 1 base and J lost 4 bases. The CDR3 bases are TGTGCCAGCAGCTTAGTTCAGGGGGCAGATACGCAGTATTTT. Translating gives CASSLVQGADTQYF.

This clonotype was picked up many times. The V gene is TRBV7-2, the J gene TRBJ2-7, with 9 bases aligning to TRBD2. Germline V lookup: CDR1 SGHTA, CDR2 FQGNSA. This CDR3 has 14 residues. Trimming at V came to 1 base and at J to 3 bases, leaving 1 base not matched to a gene. CDR3 DNA: TGTGCCAGCAGCTTAGAGCGGGGGGACTACGAGCAGTACTTC. Amino acids: CASSLERGDYEQYF.

This clonotype was counted ten times or more. The V gene is TRBV12-3 or TRBV12-4, the J gene TRBJ2-5; 8 bases match TRBD2. Losses at the gene ends were 6 bases for V and 2 bases for J; bases not matched to a gene: 5. The CDR3 totals 14 residues. The CDR3 spells CASRTAGVQETQYF. The CDR3, as DNA: TGTGCCAGCAGGACAGCGGGAGTGCAAGAGACCCAGTACTTC.